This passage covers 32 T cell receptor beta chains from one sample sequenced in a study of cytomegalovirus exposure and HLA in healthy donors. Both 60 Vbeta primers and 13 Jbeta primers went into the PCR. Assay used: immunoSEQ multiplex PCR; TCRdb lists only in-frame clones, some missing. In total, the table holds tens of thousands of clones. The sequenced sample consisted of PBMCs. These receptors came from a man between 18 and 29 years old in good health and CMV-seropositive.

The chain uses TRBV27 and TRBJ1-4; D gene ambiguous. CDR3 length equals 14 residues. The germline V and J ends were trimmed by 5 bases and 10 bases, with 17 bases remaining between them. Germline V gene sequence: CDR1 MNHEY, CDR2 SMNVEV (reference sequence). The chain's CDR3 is CASSRGSPEGKLFF. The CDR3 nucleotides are TGTGCCAGCAGTCGCGGGTCCCCAGAGGGAAAACTGTTTTTT.

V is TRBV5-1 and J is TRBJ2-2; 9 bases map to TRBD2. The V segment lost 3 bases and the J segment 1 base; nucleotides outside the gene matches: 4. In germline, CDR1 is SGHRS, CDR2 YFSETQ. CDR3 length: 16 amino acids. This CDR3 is CASSSAGGRNTGELFF. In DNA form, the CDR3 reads TGCGCCAGCAGCTCAGCGGGGGGTAGGAACACCGGGGAGCTGTTTTTT.

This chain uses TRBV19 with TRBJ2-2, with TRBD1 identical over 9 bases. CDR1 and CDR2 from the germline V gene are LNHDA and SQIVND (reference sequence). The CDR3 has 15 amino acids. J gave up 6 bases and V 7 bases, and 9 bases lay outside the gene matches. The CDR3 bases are TGTGCCAGTAAACAAAGGACAGGGGATCCCGGGGAGCTGTTTTTT. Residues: CASKQRTGDPGELFF.

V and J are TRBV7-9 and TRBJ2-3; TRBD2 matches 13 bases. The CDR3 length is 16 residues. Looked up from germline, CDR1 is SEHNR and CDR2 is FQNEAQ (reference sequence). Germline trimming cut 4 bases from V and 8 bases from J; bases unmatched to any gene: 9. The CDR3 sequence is CASSSRTSGGLGTQYF. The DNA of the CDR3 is TGTGCCAGCAGCTCCAGGACTAGCGGGGGTCTTGGTACGCAGTATTTT.

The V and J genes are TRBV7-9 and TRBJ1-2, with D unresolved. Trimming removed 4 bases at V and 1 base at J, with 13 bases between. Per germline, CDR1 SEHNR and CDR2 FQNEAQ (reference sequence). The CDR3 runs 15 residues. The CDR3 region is CASSYGRAYNYGYTF. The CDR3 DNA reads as TGTGCCAGCAGCTATGGGAGAGCGTATAACTATGGCTACACCTTC.

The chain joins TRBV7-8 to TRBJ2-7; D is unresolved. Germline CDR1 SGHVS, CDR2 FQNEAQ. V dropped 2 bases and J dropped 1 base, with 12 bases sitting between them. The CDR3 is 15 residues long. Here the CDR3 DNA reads TGTGCCAGCAGCTTACACCGGGTACCTTCCTACGAGCAGTACTTC. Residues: CASSLHRVPSYEQYF.

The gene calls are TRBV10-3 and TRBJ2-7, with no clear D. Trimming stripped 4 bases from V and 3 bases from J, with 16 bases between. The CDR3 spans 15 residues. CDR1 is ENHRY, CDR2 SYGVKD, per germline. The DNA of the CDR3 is TGTGCCATCAGTGCTTCCTTACTCACCAACTACGAGCAGTACTTC. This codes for CAISASLLTNYEQYF.

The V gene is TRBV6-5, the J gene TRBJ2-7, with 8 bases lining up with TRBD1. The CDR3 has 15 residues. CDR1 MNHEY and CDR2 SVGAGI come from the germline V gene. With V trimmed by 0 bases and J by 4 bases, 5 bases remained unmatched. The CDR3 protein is CASSYSRTGLYEQYF. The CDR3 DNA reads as TGTGCCAGCAGTTACTCGAGGACAGGGTTGTACGAGCAGTACTTC.

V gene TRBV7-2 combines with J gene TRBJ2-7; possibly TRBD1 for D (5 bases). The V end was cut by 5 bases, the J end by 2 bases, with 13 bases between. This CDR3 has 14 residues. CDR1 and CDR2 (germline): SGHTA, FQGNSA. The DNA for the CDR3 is TGTGCCAGCAGCCCTCCTGGCAGGGCCTACGAGCAGTACTTC. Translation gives CASSPPGRAYEQYF.

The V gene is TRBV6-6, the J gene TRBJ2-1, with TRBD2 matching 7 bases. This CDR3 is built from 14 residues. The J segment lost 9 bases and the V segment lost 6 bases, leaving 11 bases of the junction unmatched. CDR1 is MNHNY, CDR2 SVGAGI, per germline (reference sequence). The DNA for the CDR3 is TGTGCCAGCAGATGGGCGGGAGATTTCAGTGAGCAGTTCTTC. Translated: CASRWAGDFSEQFF.

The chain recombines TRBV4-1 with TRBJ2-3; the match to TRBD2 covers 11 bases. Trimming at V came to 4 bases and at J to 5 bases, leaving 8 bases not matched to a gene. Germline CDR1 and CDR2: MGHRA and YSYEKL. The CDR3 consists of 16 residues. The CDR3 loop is CASSPLYGTSGDTQYF. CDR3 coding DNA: TGCGCCAGCAGCCCGCTATACGGGACTAGCGGAGATACGCAGTATTTT.

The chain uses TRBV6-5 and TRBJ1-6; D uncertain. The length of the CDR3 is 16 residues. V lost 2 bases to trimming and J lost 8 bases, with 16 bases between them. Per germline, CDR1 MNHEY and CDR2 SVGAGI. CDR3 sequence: CASSYGSTGGDSPLHF. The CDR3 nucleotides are TGTGCCAGCAGTTACGGTTCTACGGGAGGAGATTCACCCCTCCACTTT.

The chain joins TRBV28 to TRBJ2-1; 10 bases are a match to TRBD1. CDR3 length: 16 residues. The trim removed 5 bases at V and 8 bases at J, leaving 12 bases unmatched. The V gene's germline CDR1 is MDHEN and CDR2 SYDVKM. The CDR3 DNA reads TGTGCCAGCAGTCCACCCGGGACAGGGGAAGTTGATGAGCAGTTCTTC. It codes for CASSPPGTGEVDEQFF.

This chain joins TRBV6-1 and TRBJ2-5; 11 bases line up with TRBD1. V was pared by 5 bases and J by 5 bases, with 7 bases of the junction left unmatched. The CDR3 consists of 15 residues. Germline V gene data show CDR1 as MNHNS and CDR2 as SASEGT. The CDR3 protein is CASSTWTGGAETQYF. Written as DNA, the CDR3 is TGTGCCAGCAGTACCTGGACAGGGGGCGCGGAGACCCAGTACTTC.

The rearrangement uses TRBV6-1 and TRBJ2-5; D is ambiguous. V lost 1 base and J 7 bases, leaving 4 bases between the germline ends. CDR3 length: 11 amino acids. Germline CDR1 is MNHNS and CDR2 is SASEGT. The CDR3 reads CASSEGRTQYF. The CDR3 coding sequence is TGTGCCAGCAGTGAAGGGAGGACCCAGTACTTC.

The CDR3 loop is CASSFIGRRTGLVNEQFF. The CDR3 DNA is TGCGCCAGCAGCTTTATCGGACGGAGAACCGGACTAGTGAATGAGCAGTTCTTC. V gene TRBV4-1 combines with J gene TRBJ2-1; 7 nucleotides match TRBD2. The CDR3 has 18 amino acids. Losses at the gene ends were 5 bases for V and 7 bases for J; bases not matched to a gene: 20. Germline CDR1 MGHRA, CDR2 YSYEKL.

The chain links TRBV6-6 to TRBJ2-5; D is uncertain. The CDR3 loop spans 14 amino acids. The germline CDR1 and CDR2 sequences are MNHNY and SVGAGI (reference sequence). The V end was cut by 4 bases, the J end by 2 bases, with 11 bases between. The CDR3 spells CASSSATPQETQYF. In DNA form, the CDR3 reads TGTGCCAGCAGTTCCGCGACTCCGCAAGAGACCCAGTACTTC.

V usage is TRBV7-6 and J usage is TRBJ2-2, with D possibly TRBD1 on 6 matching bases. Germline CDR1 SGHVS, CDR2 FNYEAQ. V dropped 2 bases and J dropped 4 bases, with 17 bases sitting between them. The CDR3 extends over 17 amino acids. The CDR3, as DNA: TGTGCCAGCAGCTTACTAATCCAGGGGCCTACCACCGGGGAGCTGTTTTTT. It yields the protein CASSLLIQGPTTGELFF.

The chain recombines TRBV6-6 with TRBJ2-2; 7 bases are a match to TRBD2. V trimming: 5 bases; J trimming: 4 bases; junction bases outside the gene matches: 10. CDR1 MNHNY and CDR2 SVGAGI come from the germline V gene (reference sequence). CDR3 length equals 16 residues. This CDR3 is CASSAALGGSTGELFF. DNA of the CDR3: TGTGCCAGCAGTGCCGCCCTGGGCGGGAGCACCGGGGAGCTGTTTTTT.

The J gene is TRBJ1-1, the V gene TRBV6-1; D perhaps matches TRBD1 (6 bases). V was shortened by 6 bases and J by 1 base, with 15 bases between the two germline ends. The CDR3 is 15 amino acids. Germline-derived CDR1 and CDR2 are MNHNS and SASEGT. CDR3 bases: TGTGCCAGCAGGGAGAGGGGGGGATGGAACACTGAAGCTTTCTTT. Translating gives CASRERGGWNTEAFF.

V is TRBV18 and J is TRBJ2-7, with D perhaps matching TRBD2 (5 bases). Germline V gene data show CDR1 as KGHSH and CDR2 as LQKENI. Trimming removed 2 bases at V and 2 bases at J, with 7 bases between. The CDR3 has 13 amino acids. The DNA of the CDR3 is TGTGCCAGCTCACCAGACGGGGCCTACGAGCAGTACTTC. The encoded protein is CASSPDGAYEQYF.

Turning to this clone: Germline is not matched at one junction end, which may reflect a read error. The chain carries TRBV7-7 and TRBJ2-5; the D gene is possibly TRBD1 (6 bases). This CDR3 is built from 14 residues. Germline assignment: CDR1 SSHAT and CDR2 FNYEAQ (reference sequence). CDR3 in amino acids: CASSSTAGAETQYF. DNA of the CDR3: TGTGCTAGCAGCTCCACCGCAGGGGCAGAGACCCAGTACTTC.

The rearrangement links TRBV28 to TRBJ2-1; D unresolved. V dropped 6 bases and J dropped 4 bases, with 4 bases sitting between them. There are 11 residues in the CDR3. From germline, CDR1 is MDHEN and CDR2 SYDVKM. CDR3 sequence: CASSRYNEQFF. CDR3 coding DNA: TGTGCCAGCAGCCGGTACAATGAGCAGTTCTTC.

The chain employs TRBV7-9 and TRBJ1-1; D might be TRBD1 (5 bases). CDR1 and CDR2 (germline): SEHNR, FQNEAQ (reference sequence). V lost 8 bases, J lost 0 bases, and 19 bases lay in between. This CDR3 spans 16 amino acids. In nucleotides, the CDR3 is TGTGCCAGCGGGATTAACAGGATTATCCTGAACACTGAAGCTTTCTTT. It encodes CASGINRIILNTEAFF.

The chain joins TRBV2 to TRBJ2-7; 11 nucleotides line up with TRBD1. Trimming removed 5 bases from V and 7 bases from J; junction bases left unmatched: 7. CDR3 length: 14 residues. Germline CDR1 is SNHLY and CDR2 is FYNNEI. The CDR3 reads CASSSSGTGGEQYF. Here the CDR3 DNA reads TGTGCCAGCAGTAGTTCCGGGACAGGGGGAGAGCAGTACTTC.

CDR3 coding DNA: TGTGCCAGCTTCTCACTGGGACTAGCGGGAGGAGGGCAGTATTTT. The encoded protein is CASFSLGLAGGGQYF. The V call is TRBV6-5, the J call TRBJ2-3; 15 bases match TRBD2. The germline CDR1 and CDR2 sequences are MNHEY and SVGAGI. Trimming cost V 8 bases and J 11 bases; bases outside gene matches: 11. The CDR3 is 15 amino acids.

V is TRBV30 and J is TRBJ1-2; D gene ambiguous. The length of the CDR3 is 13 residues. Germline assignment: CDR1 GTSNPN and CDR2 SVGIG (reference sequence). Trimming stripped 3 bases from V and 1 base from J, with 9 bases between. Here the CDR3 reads CAWSTNSNYGYTF. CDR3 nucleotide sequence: TGTGCCTGGAGCACAAACAGTAACTATGGCTACACCTTC.

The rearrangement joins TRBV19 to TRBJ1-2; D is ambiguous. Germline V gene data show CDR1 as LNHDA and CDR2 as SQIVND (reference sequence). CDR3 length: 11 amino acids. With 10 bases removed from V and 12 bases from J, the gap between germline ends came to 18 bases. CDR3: CATLRGFWHTF. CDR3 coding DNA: TGTGCCACCCTACGCGGGTTTTGGCACACCTTC.

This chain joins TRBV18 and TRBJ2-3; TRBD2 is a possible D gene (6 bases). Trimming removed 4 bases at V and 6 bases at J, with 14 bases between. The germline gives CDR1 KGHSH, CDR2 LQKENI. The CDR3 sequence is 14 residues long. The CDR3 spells CASSQGLNEDTQYF. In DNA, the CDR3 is TGTGCCAGCTCACAGGGACTTAACGAGGATACGCAGTATTTT.

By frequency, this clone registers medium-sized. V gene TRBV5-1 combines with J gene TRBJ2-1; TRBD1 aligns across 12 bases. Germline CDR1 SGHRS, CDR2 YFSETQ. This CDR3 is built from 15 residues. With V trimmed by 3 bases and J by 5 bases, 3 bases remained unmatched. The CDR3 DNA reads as TGCGCCAGCAGCTGGGGACAGGGGGCTCACAATGAGCAGTTCTTC. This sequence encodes CASSWGQGAHNEQFF. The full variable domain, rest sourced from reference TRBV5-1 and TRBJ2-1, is KAGVTQTPRYLIKTRGQQVTLSCSPISGHRSVSWYQQTPGQGLQFLFEYFSETQRNKGNFPGRFSGRQFSNSRSEMNVSTLELGDSALYLCASSWGQGAHNEQFFGPGTRLTVL.

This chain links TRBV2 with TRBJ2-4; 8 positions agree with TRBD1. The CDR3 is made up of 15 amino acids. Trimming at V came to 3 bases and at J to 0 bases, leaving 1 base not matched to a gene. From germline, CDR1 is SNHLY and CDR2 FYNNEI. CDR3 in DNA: TGTGCCAGCAGTGACGACAGGGGAGCCAAAAACATTCAGTACTTC. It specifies CASSDDRGAKNIQYF.

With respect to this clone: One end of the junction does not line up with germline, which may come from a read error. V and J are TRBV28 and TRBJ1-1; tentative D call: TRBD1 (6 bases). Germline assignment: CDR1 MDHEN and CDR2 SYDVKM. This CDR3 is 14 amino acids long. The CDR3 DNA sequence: TGTGCCAGCAGTTTTGGTCAGGGGCGGACTGGAGCTTTCTTT. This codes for CASSFGQGRTGAFF.